The 5 T cell receptor beta chains in this list originate from one sample, sequenced in a study of radiation and T cells in renal cell carcinoma. The data were produced by immunoSEQ multiplex PCR, yet TCRdb's version contains in-frame clones alone and is incomplete. The sample shows over 55,000 clones, around 76% of them seen only once. Time point: blood 2 weeks post-SBRT. Treatment meaning: 15 Gy SBRT to primary tumor, nephrectomy 4 weeks later. The sequencing used blood, collected from a patient whose treatment included radiotherapy and nephrectomy. The source is a man in his 60s with renal cell carcinoma.

This clone has only a few counts. The V gene is TRBV18, the J gene TRBJ1-6, with TRBD1 identical over 7 bases. The CDR3 has 17 residues. CDR1 and CDR2 from the germline V gene are KGHSH and LQKENI. Germline trimming cut 2 bases from V and 9 bases from J; bases unmatched to any gene: 13. CDR3 in amino acids: CASSPSQLGGQGSPLHF. CDR3 sequence (DNA): TGTGCCAGCTCACCATCTCAGTTAGGGGGCCAGGGTTCACCCCTCCACTTT.

The chain carries TRBV6-1 and TRBJ1-1; the match to TRBD1 covers 9 bases. There are 16 residues in the CDR3. Germline V gene sequence: CDR1 MNHNS, CDR2 SASEGT. V shed 3 bases and J 1 base; nucleotides not matched to a gene: 6. This CDR3 reads CASSEGQGLGNTEAFF. In DNA, the CDR3 is TGTGCCAGCAGTGAGGGACAGGGATTGGGGAACACTGAAGCTTTCTTT.

The V and J genes are TRBV7-8 and TRBJ1-2; D unresolved. V lost 2 bases, J lost 2 bases, and 6 bases lay in between. CDR1 and CDR2 from the germline V gene are SGHVS and FQNEAQ. The CDR3 runs to 13 residues. CDR3: CASSLRINYGYTF. CDR3 in DNA: TGTGCCAGCAGCTTACGCATAAACTATGGCTACACCTTC.

The chain is built from TRBV7-9 and TRBJ2-3; tentative D call: TRBD1 (5 bases). V lost 3 bases to trimming and J lost 4 bases, with 8 bases between them. The germline CDR1 and CDR2 sequences are SEHNR and FQNEAQ (reference sequence). This CDR3 comprises 13 residues. DNA of the CDR3: TGTGCCAGCAGCTTTATAGGGGCAGATACGCAGTATTTT. Translating gives CASSFIGADTQYF.

The chain couples TRBV25-1 to TRBJ2-3, with a weak D call TRBD1 (6 bases). The CDR3 sequence is 14 residues long. Germline V gene lookup returns CDR1 MGHDK and CDR2 SYGVNS. Trimming removed 5 bases from V and 3 bases from J, with 12 bases in between. The CDR3 loop is CASSKQTGTDTQYF. The DNA of the CDR3 is TGTGCCAGCAGTAAACAAACAGGGACAGATACGCAGTATTTT. Drawing the rest from reference TRBV25-1 and TRBJ2-3, the complete variable domain is EADIYQTPRYLVIGTGKKITLECSQTMGHDKMYWYQQDPGMELHLIHYSYGVNSTEKGDLSSESTVSRIRTEHFPLTLESARPSHTSQYLCASSKQTGTDTQYFGPGTRLTVL.